Below, 16 T cell receptor beta chains from the same sample are listed, as sequenced in a study of T-cell reconstitution after alpha-beta-depleted transplantation in children. For TCRbeta, the library was prepared with unique molecular identifiers. TCRdb redid the calling of the PCR reads with MiXCR, one entry per CDR3 protein. The sample includes 600,000 or so distinct CDR3 sequences, about 23% of them seen just once. Specimen: PBMCs, mostly from graft donor cells, collected 360 days after TCRalphabeta/CD19-depleted stem cell transplant. The source of these receptors is a boy younger than two who had a stem cell transplant for acute myeloid leukemia, so the T cells may come from the graft donor.

This clonotype has a handful of counts. DNA for the CDR3: TGCGCCAGCAGCCAAGACAGGGAAATGGGCTACGAGCAGTACTTC. This sequence encodes CASSQDREMGYEQYF. The chain links TRBV4-3 to TRBJ2-7; D possibly corresponds to TRBD1 (5 bases). The germline V and J ends were trimmed by 0 bases and 3 bases, with 12 bases remaining between them. The CDR3 sequence is 15 residues long. Germline-derived CDR1 and CDR2 are LGHNA and YSLEER.

The CDR3 region is CSGPGTGITYEQYV. CDR3 in DNA: TGCAGTGGACCCGGGACAGGGATTACCTACGAGCAGTACGTC. V and J are TRBV20-1 and TRBJ2-7; 9 bases map to TRBD1. Germline CDR1 DFQATT, CDR2 SNEGSKA (reference sequence). This CDR3 region has 14 residues. Unmatched junction bases numbered 9, after V lost 7 bases and J lost 2 bases.

The chain links TRBV12-3 or TRBV12-4 to TRBJ2-3; D is undetermined. This CDR3 has 12 amino acids. V dropped 8 bases and J dropped 3 bases, with 9 bases sitting between them. The DNA of the CDR3 is TGTGCCAGCGTATACGGTACAGATACGCAGTATTTT. Its protein is CASVYGTDTQYF.

The J gene is TRBJ2-7, the V gene TRBV11-2; possibly TRBD2 for D (7 bases). The V gene's germline CDR1 is SGHAT and CDR2 FQNNGV. V was shortened by 4 bases and J by 2 bases, with 18 bases between the two germline ends. The CDR3 sequence is 16 residues long. The CDR3 nucleotides are TGTGCCAGCAGCTCAGGGGATAGGACTAGTGCCTACGAGCAGTACTTC. The encoded protein is CASSSGDRTSAYEQYF.

About this clonotype itself: This is likely a read error, given that the CDR3 carries no conserved phenylalanine or tryptophan at its end. The chain links TRBV2 to TRBJ2-7; D remains ambiguous. CDR3 length: 15 amino acids. Germline assignment: CDR1 SNHLY and CDR2 FYNNEI. Trimming stripped 4 bases from V and 3 bases from J, with 16 bases between. In DNA, the CDR3 is TGTGCCAGCAGTGGAACGACGGGTGACTTCTACGAGCAGTACTTA. This translates into CASSGTTGDFYEQYL.

This chain joins TRBV7-9 and TRBJ2-3, with TRBD1 as a possible D gene (6 bases). Germline loops: CDR1 SEHNR, CDR2 FQNEAQ (reference sequence). CDR3 size: 16 residues. Trimming took off 1 base at V and 0 bases at J, with 11 bases between the two ends. Written as DNA, the CDR3 is TGTGCCAGCAGCTTAGAACAGGGATTGAGCACAGATACGCAGTATTTT. This sequence encodes CASSLEQGLSTDTQYF.

The chain recombines TRBV20-1 with TRBJ2-5; the match to TRBD2 covers 8 bases. CDR1 and CDR2 from the germline V gene are DFQATT and SNEGSKA (reference sequence). V was clipped by 6 bases and J by 5 bases; unmatched bases: 14. The CDR3 covers 15 residues. The CDR3 spells CSAPRAGLVWETQYF. The CDR3 DNA reads as TGCAGTGCCCCGAGGGCGGGACTAGTATGGGAGACCCAGTACTTC.

This clonotype was counted at least ten times. V gene TRBV7-2 combines with J gene TRBJ2-7; 7 bases agree with TRBD2. The CDR3 is 17 residues long. Unmatched junction bases numbered 9, after V lost 0 bases and J lost 1 base. Germline assignment: CDR1 SGHTA and CDR2 FQGNSA. CDR3 nucleotides: TGTGCCAGCAGCTTAGCTTCTTCCCCTAGCGGATCCTACGAGCAGTACTTC. Amino acids: CASSLASSPSGSYEQYF.

This rearrangement joins TRBV29-1 to TRBJ1-5; D unclear. Looked up from germline, CDR1 is SQVTM and CDR2 is ANQGSEA. This CDR3 contains 12 residues. The V end was cut by 5 bases, the J end by 4 bases, with 9 bases between. Here the CDR3 reads CSVIMGNQPQHF. CDR3 nucleotides: TGCAGCGTTATAATGGGTAATCAGCCCCAGCATTTT.

In its sample, this clonotype was seen many times. This rearrangement joins TRBV11-2 to TRBJ2-3, with D tentatively TRBD2 (5 bases). Between the trimmed V and J ends, which lost 0 bases and 2 bases, there was a span of 12 bases. CDR1 and CDR2 (germline): SGHAT, FQNNGV. This CDR3 spans 16 amino acids. The CDR3 here is CASSLDSSRVTDTQYF. The CDR3 DNA is TGTGCCAGCAGCTTAGATTCTAGCCGGGTCACAGATACGCAGTATTTT.

This clonotype was observed a handful of times. The rearrangement links TRBV20-1 to TRBJ2-7; perhaps TRBD2 as D (5 bases). There are 15 residues in the CDR3. V shed 6 bases and J shed 0 bases, with 18 bases lying between them. Germline V lookup: CDR1 DFQATT, CDR2 SNEGSKA (reference sequence). The CDR3 nucleotides are TGCAGTGCAACCCCGGTAAGGAGGAGCTCCTACGAGCAGTACGTC. Its protein is CSATPVRRSSYEQYV.

This clonotype was recorded many times. The chain employs TRBV12-3 or TRBV12-4 and TRBJ2-5; D is uncertain. V lost 3 bases to trimming and J lost 4 bases, with 9 bases between them. This CDR3 has 13 residues. CDR3 residues: CASSFPPGETQYF. The CDR3 coding sequence is TGTGCCAGCAGTTTCCCTCCTGGAGAGACCCAGTACTTC.

This clonotype turned up a few times. V usage is TRBV21-1 and J usage is TRBJ2-3; the D call in the table, TRBD2, was not verified against the DNA. TRBV21-1 is tagged as a pseudogene. This CDR3 comprises 16 residues. CDR3 residues: CASSNLQGRDGDTQYF. The CDR3 DNA reads as TGTGCCAGCAGCAATCTCCAGGGGAGGGATGGAGATACGCAGTATTTT.

A few counts support this clonotype. The CDR3 region is CASSSQKHRANEKLFF. In DNA, the CDR3 is TGTGCCAGCAGCAGCCAAAAGCACAGGGCTAATGAAAAACTGTTTTTT. The chain joins TRBV7-8 to TRBJ1-4; a weak D match, TRBD1 (6 bases). V lost 5 bases and J 3 bases, leaving 16 bases between the germline ends. This CDR3 spans 16 amino acids. CDR1 is SGHVS, CDR2 FQNEAQ, per germline.

There are a few counts of this clonotype. The V and J genes are TRBV6-1 and TRBJ2-1; 7 positions agree with TRBD1. V lost 8 bases and J lost 4; bases outside the gene matches: 8. The CDR3 runs 14 residues. Germline V lookup: CDR1 MNHNS, CDR2 SASEGT. Written as DNA, the CDR3 is TGTGCCAGCCTTCCGGGACAGACATACAATGAGCAGTTCTTC. It encodes CASLPGQTYNEQFF.

The V call is TRBV15, the J call TRBJ2-1; tentatively, D is TRBD1 (5 bases). Germline CDR1 and CDR2: LNHNV and YYDKDF (reference sequence). The germline V and J ends were trimmed by 3 bases and 4 bases, with 10 bases remaining between them. This CDR3 comprises 14 residues. CDR3 bases: TGTGCCACCAGCAGTTCAGGGTCTTACAATGAGCAGTTCTTC. Protein product: CATSSSGSYNEQFF. Filled out from reference TRBV15 and TRBJ2-1, the complete variable domain reads DAMVIQNPRYQVTQFGKPVTLSCSQTLNHNVMYWYQQKSSQAPKLLFHYYDKDFNNEADTPDNFQSRRPNTSFCFLDIRSPGLGDTAMYLCATSSSGSYNEQFFGPGTRLTVL.